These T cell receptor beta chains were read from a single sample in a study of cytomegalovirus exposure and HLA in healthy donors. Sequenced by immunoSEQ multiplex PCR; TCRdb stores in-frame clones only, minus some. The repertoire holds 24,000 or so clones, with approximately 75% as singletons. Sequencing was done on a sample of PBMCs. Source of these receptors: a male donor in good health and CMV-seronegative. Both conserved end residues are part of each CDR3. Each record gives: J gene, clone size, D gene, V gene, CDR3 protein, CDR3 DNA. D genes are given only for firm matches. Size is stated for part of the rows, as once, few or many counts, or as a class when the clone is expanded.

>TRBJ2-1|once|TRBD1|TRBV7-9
CASSGTGVNNEQFF
TGTGCCAGCAGCGGGACAGGGGTTAACAATGAGCAGTTCTTC
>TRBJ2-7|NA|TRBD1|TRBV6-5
CASGRGGEFIHEQYF
TGTGCCAGCGGAAGAGGGGGCGAATTTATCCACGAGCAGTACTTC
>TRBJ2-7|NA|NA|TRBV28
CASSSRKVTGREQYF
TGTGCCAGCAGTTCCAGAAAAGTAACGGGTCGGGAGCAGTACTTC
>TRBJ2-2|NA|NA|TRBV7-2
CASNPDEAYGGELFF
TGTGCCAGCAACCCCGACGAGGCTTACGGCGGGGAGCTGTTTTTT
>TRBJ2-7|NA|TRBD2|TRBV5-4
CASSLTGTRSHEQYF
TGTGCCAGCAGCTTAACCGGGACTAGAAGCCACGAGCAGTACTTC
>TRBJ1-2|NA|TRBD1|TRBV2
CASRADRDDGYTF
TGTGCCAGCAGGGCGGACAGGGACGATGGCTACACCTTC
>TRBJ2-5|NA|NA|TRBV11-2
CASSLGQIQETQYF
TGTGCCAGCAGCTTAGGACAGATCCAAGAGACCCAGTACTTC
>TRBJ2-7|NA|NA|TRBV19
CASSTGKGLLYEQYF
TGTGCCAGTAGTACAGGGAAGGGACTCCTCTACGAGCAGTACTTC
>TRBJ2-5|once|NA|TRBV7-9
CASSPQGETQYF
TGTGCCAGCAGCCCTCAGGGTGAGACCCAGTACTTC
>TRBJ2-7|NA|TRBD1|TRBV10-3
CAISGGQGRRREQYF
TGTGCCATCAGCGGAGGACAGGGACGGAGGCGCGAGCAGTACTTC
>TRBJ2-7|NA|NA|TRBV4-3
CASSQEVGGGEGPYEQYF
TGCGCCAGCAGCCAAGAAGTTGGAGGCGGGGAAGGCCCCTACGAGCAGTACTTC
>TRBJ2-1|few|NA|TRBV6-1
CASSEAPYNEQFF
TGTGCCAGCAGTGAGGCCCCCTACAATGAGCAGTTCTTC
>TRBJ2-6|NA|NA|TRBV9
CASSVAGLSVPNVLTF
TGTGCCAGCAGCGTAGCTGGGCTAAGTGTGCCCAACGTCCTGACTTTC
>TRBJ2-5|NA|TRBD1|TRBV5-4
CASSSTTGVQETQYF
TGTGCCAGCAGCTCCACAACAGGGGTACAAGAGACCCAGTACTTC
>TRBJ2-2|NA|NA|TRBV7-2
CASSSLRNTGELFF
TGTGCCAGCAGCTCTCTGAGGAACACCGGGGAGCTGTTTTTT
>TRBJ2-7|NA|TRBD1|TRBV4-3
CASSQVLGGPYEQYF
TGCGCCAGCAGCCAAGTTTTAGGGGGCCCCTACGAGCAGTACTTC
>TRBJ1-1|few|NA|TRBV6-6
CASSFGGQAYTEAFF
TGTGCCAGCAGTTTTGGGGGCCAGGCTTACACTGAAGCTTTCTTT
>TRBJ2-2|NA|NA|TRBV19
CASISLAGELFF
TGTGCCAGTATTAGCTTGGCCGGGGAGCTGTTTTTT
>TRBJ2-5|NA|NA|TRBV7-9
CASSLERRQETQYF
TGTGCCAGCAGCTTAGAAAGGAGACAAGAGACCCAGTACTTC
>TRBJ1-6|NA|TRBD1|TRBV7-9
CASSLGTGFGSPLHF
TGTGCCAGCAGCTTAGGGACAGGGTTCGGTTCACCCCTCCACTTT
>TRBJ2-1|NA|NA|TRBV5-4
CASSLAPDSYNEQFF
TGTGCCAGCAGCTTGGCCCCGGACAGCTACAATGAGCAGTTCTTC
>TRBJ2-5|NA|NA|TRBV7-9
CASSLHPGREQETQYF
TGTGCCAGCAGCCTCCACCCGGGGCGGGAACAAGAGACCCAGTACTTC
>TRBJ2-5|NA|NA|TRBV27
CASSFRTGQETQYF
TGTGCCAGCAGTTTCCGGACTGGACAAGAGACCCAGTACTTC
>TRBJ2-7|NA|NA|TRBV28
CASSPSNTGFYF
TGTGCCAGCAGTCCCTCAAACACGGGGTTTTACTTC
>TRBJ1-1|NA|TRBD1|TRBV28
CASTGDRDSEAFF
TGTGCCAGCACGGGGGACAGGGATTCTGAAGCTTTCTTT
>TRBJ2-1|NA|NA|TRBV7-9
CSSSRAGTRYNEQFF
TGTTCCAGCAGCCGTGCCGGGACAAGGTACAATGAGCAGTTCTTC
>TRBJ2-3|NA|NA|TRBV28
CASRTSGPGADTQYF
TGTGCCAGCAGGACGAGCGGCCCAGGGGCAGATACGCAGTATTTT
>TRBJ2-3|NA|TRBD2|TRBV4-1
CASSTGTSQADTQYF
TGCGCCAGCAGCACTGGGACTAGCCAGGCAGATACGCAGTATTTT
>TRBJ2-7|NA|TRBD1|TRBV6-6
CASTVHRGRGEQYF
TGTGCCAGCACCGTCCACAGGGGGCGAGGCGAGCAGTACTTC
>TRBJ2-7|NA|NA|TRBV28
CASSLWEKSSYEQYF
TGTGCCAGCAGTTTATGGGAGAAAAGCTCCTACGAGCAGTACTTC
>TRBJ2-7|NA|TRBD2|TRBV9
CASSVTGTSGYEQYF
TGTGCCAGCAGCGTCACCGGGACTAGCGGCTACGAGCAGTACTTC
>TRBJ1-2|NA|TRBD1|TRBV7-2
CASSLEQGAGGYTF
TGTGCCAGCAGCTTAGAGCAGGGGGCGGGTGGCTACACCTTC
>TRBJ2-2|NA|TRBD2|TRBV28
CASRTGLASNTGELFF
TGTGCCAGCAGGACGGGACTAGCGAGTAACACCGGGGAGCTGTTTTTT
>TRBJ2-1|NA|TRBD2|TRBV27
CASSLGTRGTNEQFF
TGTGCCAGCAGTTTAGGGACTAGGGGGACCAATGAGCAGTTCTTC
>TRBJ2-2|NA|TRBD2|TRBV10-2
CASRFSGANTGELFF
TGCGCCAGCAGATTTAGCGGGGCGAACACCGGGGAGCTGTTTTTT
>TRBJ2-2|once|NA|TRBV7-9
CASSPVGQANTGELFF
TGTGCCAGCAGCCCGGTGGGGCAGGCGAACACCGGGGAGCTGTTTTTT
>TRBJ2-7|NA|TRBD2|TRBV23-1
CASSHGLGLAEKYEQYF
TGCGCCAGCAGTCATGGCTTGGGACTAGCGGAGAAATACGAGCAGTACTTC
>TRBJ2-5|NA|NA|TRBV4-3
CASSQEGGSGRETQYF
TGCGCCAGCAGCCAAGAAGGAGGGTCAGGGAGGGAGACCCAGTACTTC
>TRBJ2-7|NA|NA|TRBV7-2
CASSLFGRGDPSEQYF
TGTGCCAGCAGCTTATTTGGCAGGGGGGACCCCTCTGAGCAGTACTTC
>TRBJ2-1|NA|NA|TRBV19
CASSIGPRGNEQFF
TGTGCCAGTAGTATAGGCCCGCGGGGCAATGAGCAGTTCTTC
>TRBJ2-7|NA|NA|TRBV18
CASSPADSYEQYF
TGTGCCAGCTCACCAGCGGACAGCTACGAGCAGTACTTC
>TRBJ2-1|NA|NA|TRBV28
CASSPEGRRVGNEQFF
TGTGCCAGTAGCCCGGAGGGACGGAGGGTGGGTAATGAGCAGTTCTTC
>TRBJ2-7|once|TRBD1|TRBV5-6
CASSRTQGTLADYEQYF
TGTGCCAGCAGCCGAACACAGGGGACCCTGGCGGACTACGAGCAGTACTTC
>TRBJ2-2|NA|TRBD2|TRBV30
CAWIGAGKNTGELFF
TGTGCCTGGATAGGAGCGGGGAAGAACACCGGGGAGCTGTTTTTT
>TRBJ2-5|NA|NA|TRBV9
CASSVGELETQYF
TGTGCCAGCAGCGTAGGAGAGTTGGAGACCCAGTACTTC
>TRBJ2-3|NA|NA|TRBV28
CASSYTITGHRTDTQYF
TGTGCCAGCAGCTATACGATAACAGGGCACCGCACAGATACGCAGTATTTT
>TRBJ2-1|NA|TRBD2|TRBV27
CASSLLAVAGDAYNEQFF
TGTGCCAGCAGTTTATTAGCGGTAGCGGGGGATGCCTACAATGAGCAGTTCTTC
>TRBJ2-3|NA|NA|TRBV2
CASSERPRGTDTQYF
TGTGCCAGCAGTGAGAGGCCCAGAGGTACAGATACGCAGTATTTT